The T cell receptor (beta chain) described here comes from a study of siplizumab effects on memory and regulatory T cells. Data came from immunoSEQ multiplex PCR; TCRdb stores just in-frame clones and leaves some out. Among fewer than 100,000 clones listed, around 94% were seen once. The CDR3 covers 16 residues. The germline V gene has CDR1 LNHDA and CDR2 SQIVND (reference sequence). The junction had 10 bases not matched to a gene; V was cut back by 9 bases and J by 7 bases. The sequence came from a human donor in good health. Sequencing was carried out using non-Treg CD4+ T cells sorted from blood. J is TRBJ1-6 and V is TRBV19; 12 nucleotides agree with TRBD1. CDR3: CASVKGTGGQNSPLHF. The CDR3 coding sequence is TGTGCCAGCGTGAAAGGGACAGGGGGCCAAAATTCACCCCTCCACTTT.